These 11 T cell receptor beta chains share one sample of origin, sequenced in a study of regulatory T cells in long-lasting Graves disease. Arm-PCR of CDR3 regions and iRepertoire HTBI primers were used to build TCR beta libraries. TCRdb analysed the multiplex PCR reads with MiXCR anew, one entry per CDR3 protein. The sample holds 400,000 to 500,000 distinct CDR3 sequences, around a fifth seen once. Regarding time point: persistent/refractory GD, antithyroid drugs over 5 years with positive TRAb. RNA from PBMCs was the source of the TCR library. Sequencing used peripheral blood mononuclear cells (PBMCs), obtained when the disease was refractory, from a patient treated with antithyroid drugs. All receptors come from a female donor with Graves disease.

This clonotype was recorded many times. The chain carries TRBV28 and TRBJ2-7; 7 positions match TRBD1. Germline trimming cut 6 bases from V and 6 bases from J; bases unmatched to any gene: 11. From germline, CDR1 is MDHEN and CDR2 SYDVKM. This CDR3 has 14 amino acids. The CDR3: CASSRRGRDSEQYF. As DNA, the CDR3 is TGTGCCAGCAGCCGTAGGGGCAGGGACAGCGAGCAGTACTTC.

The chain uses TRBV29-1 and TRBJ2-4, with 11 bases aligning to TRBD2. The CDR3 totals 14 residues. The ends lost 6 bases at V and 4 bases at J; junction bases unmatched: 5. Germline assignment: CDR1 SQVTM and CDR2 ANQGSEA. CDR3: CSVATSGVKNIQYF. The DNA of the CDR3 is TGCAGCGTCGCGACTAGCGGGGTAAAAAACATTCAGTACTTC. The complete variable domain, with remaining parts taken from reference TRBV29-1 and TRBJ2-4, reads SAVISQKPSRDICQRGTSLTIQCQVDSQVTMMFWYRQQPGQSLTLIATANQGSEATYESGFVIDKFPISRPNLTFSTLTVSNMSPEDSSIYLCSVATSGVKNIQYFGAGTRLSVL.

This clonotype was seen ten or more times. J is TRBJ1-5 and V is TRBV15; D ambiguous. Germline CDR1 LNHNV, CDR2 YYDKDF (reference sequence). The CDR3 has 13 residues. The V gene lost 0 bases and the J gene lost 7 bases, with 7 bases spanning the gap. The CDR3 DNA is TGTGCCACCAGCAGAGAAATACGCCAGCCCCAGCATTTT. Protein product: CATSREIRQPQHF.

This sequence joins TRBV7-3 and TRBJ1-1, with D perhaps matching TRBD1 (6 bases). The CDR3 contains 13 residues. Germline V gene data show CDR1 as SGHTA and CDR2 as FQGTGA. Trimming left V 5 bases short and J 6 bases short, with 13 bases between. CDR3 sequence: CASSLTGRAEAFF. Here the CDR3 DNA reads TGTGCCAGCAGCCTCACAGGGAGGGCTGAAGCTTTCTTT.

Comments on this clonotype: This may be a read error: a much more frequent sequence differs by one nucleotide. This chain connects TRBV29-1 to TRBJ2-2; D might be TRBD2 (5 bases). This CDR3 contains 13 residues. Per the germline V gene, CDR1 is SQVTM and CDR2 is ANQGSEA. CDR3 coding DNA: TGCAGCGTATCAGCAATTGGCGCCGGGGAGCTGTCTTTT. It translates to CSVSAIGAGELSF.

This clonotype was seen only a few times. The chain combines TRBV3-1 with TRBJ1-6; D remains ambiguous. Germline CDR1 LGHDT, CDR2 YNNKEL (reference sequence). V shed 0 bases and J shed 5 bases, with 8 bases lying between them. This CDR3 contains 15 residues. The CDR3 is CASSQETANNSPLHF. CDR3 coding DNA: TGTGCCAGCAGCCAAGAAACAGCTAATAATTCACCCCTCCACTTT.

The sample holds a few counts of this clonotype. The chain uses TRBV7-9 and TRBJ1-1, with no clear D. This CDR3 comprises 14 residues. Germline V gene lookup returns CDR1 SEHNR and CDR2 FQNEAQ (reference sequence). Trimming took off 7 bases at V and 5 bases at J, with 17 bases between the two ends. The CDR3, as DNA: TGTGCCAGCAACCTCCCGGATGGGGAGACTGAAGCTTTCTTT. Encoded protein: CASNLPDGETEAFF.

This clonotype was seen repeatedly, ten times or more. The chain links TRBV6-2 or TRBV6-3 to TRBJ1-5; the D is unclear. Trimming cost V 0 bases and J 0 bases, with 21 bases left between them. Germline-derived CDR1 and CDR2 are MNHEY and SVGEGT. The CDR3 spans 20 residues. CDR3 in DNA: TGTGCCAGCAGTTACTCGATAGCCCTAATGGCAGCGTATAGCAATCAGCCCCAGCATTTT. This translates into CASSYSIALMAAYSNQPQHF.

This clonotype was counted a single time. V usage is TRBV19 and J usage is TRBJ2-7; D is possibly TRBD2 (6 bases). Looked up from germline, CDR1 is LNHDA and CDR2 is SQIVND (reference sequence). The V and J ends lost 8 bases and 8 bases respectively, with 19 bases between them. The CDR3 consists of 13 residues. CDR3 sequence reads: CASWEPGVNKQYF. For the CDR3, the DNA is TGTGCCAGTTGGGAACCGGGAGTTAACAAGCAGTACTTC.

A remark on this clonotype: A read error may explain this, as a much larger clone is one base away. The chain uses TRBV11-2 and TRBJ2-2, with 9 positions matching TRBD2. Germline loops: CDR1 SGHAT, CDR2 FQNNGV. The CDR3 extends over 16 amino acids. The CDR3 nucleotides are TGTGTCAGCAGCTCGGGAGCGGGAGGGAACACCGGGGAGCTGTTTTTT. As protein: CVSSSGAGGNTGELFF. The whole variable domain, remainder taken from reference TRBV11-2 and TRBJ2-2, is EAGVAQSPRYKIIEKRQSVAFWCNPISGHATLYWYQQILGQGPKLLIQFQNNGVVDDSQLPKDRFSAERLKGVDSTLKIQPAKLEDSAVYLCVSSSGAGGNTGELFFGEGSRLTVL.

This sequence joins TRBV28 and TRBJ2-7, with D perhaps matching TRBD1 (5 bases). Germline V gives CDR1 MDHEN, CDR2 SYDVKM. There are 15 residues in the CDR3. V gave up 5 bases and J gave up 0 bases, with 14 bases separating them. CDR3: CASSSEGVDSYEQYF. CDR3 in DNA: TGTGCCAGCAGTAGTGAAGGGGTCGACTCCTACGAGCAGTACTTC.